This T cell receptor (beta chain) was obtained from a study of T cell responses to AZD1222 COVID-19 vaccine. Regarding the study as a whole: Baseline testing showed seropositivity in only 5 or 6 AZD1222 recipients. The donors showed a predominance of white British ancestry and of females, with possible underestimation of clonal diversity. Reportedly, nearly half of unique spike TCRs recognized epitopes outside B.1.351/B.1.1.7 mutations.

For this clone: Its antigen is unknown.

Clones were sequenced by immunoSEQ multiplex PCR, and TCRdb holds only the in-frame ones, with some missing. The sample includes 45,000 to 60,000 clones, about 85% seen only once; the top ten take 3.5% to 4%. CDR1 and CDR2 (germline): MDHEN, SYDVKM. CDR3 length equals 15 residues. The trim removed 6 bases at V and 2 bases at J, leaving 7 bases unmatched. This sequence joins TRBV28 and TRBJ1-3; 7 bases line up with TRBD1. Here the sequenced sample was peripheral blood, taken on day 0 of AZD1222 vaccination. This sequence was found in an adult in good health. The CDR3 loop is CASRLETGAGNTIYF. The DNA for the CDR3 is TGTGCCAGCAGACTAGAAACAGGGGCTGGAAACACCATATATTTT.